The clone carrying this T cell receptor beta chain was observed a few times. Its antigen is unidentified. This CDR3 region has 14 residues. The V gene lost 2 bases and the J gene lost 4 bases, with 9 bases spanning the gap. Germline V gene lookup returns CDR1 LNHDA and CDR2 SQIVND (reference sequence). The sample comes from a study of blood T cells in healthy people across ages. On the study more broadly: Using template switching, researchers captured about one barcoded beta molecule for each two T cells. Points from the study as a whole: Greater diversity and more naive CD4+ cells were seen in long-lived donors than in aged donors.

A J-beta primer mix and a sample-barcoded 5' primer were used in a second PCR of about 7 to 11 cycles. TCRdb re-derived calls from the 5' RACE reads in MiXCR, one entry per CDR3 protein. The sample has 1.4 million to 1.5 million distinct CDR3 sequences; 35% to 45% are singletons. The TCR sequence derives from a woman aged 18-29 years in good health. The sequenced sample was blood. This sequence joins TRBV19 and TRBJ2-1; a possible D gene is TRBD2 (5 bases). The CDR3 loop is CASSIQRSYNEQFF. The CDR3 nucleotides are TGTGCCAGTAGTATACAGCGGAGTTACAATGAGCAGTTCTTC. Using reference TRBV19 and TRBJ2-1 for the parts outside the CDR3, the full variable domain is DGGITQSPKYLFRKEGQNVTLSCEQNLNHDAMYWYRQDPGQGLRLIYYSQIVNDFQKGDIAEGYSVSREKKESFPLTVTSAQKNPTAFYLCASSIQRSYNEQFFGPGTRLTVL.